These 2 T cell receptor beta chains originate from one sample sequenced in a study of T cell repertoires in cytomegalovirus infection. TCRdb reprocessed the reads with MiXCR, giving one entry per CDR3 protein. The sample includes about 350,000 distinct CDR3 sequences, nearly 35% seen only once; the top ten take approximately 13%. These receptors have no known antigen. This material consisted of cultured PBMCs, taken from culture after CMV antigen stimulation. Receptor source: a human donor in good health (CMV status not recorded). Some clones in this sample may be carry-over from other donors' samples.

This clonotype was seen a handful of times. The chain couples TRBV10-3 to TRBJ2-7, with 9 bases fitting TRBD2. The CDR3 consists of 13 residues. The V gene's germline CDR1 is ENHRY and CDR2 SYGVKD. The V and J ends lost 4 bases and 6 bases, in that order; junction bases with no gene match: 4. The CDR3 is CAISGLAGAEQYF. The DNA for the CDR3 is TGTGCCATCAGTGGTTTAGCGGGAGCCGAGCAGTACTTC.

The sample holds a few counts of this clonotype. CDR3 in DNA: TGTGCCAGCAGCTTTCGAGCACAACAGTTCTTC. It yields the protein CASSFRAQQFF. This chain links TRBV7-2 with TRBJ2-1; no clear D gene. The CDR3 totals 11 residues. Looked up from germline, CDR1 is SGHTA and CDR2 is FQGNSA. V was shortened by 3 bases and J by 13 bases, with 10 bases between the two germline ends.